This T cell receptor beta chain was recorded in a study of cytomegalovirus exposure and HLA in healthy donors. Study-wide results and caveats: In vitro, a few CMV-associated chains proved specific for CMV antigens. There were around 160 TCR beta chains listed as cytomegalovirus-associated.

Researchers ran the PCR with 60 Vbeta and 13 Jbeta primers. Here immunoSEQ multiplex PCR was the method, and the copy in TCRdb shows in-frame clones only, minus some. The sample lists 120,000 to 150,000 clones, nearly 80% seen once, with about 0.64% in the top ten. J was trimmed by 8 bases and V by 4 bases; bases with no gene match: 12. Per germline, CDR1 SGHRS and CDR2 YFSETQ. The CDR3 sequence is 16 residues long. For this clone: No antigen is known for it.

This TCR was recovered from a male donor in good health and CMV-seronegative. The material sequenced was PBMCs. The chain uses TRBV5-1 and TRBJ1-2; TRBD1 matches 12 bases. The CDR3 sequence: CASSSNPGTGGAGYTF. The CDR3 DNA sequence: TGCGCCAGCAGCAGCAACCCTGGGACAGGGGGCGCGGGCTACACCTTC.